These T cell receptor beta chains were read from a single sample in a study of cytomegalovirus exposure and HLA in healthy donors. Using immunoSEQ multiplex PCR, the repertoire was profiled, and TCRdb retains in-frame clones only, with some absent. The repertoire consists of fewer than 200,000 clones, with 75% to 90% occurring once and the leading ten covering 1.5% to 2%. The sequencing sample was made of PBMCs. The receptor source for this set is a human donor in good health. Both conserved end residues are part of each CDR3. Each record gives: CDR3 protein, CDR3 DNA, V gene, J gene, clone size, D gene, CDR3 length. The D gene is left open where the match is weak. Expanded clones are given a class, and other clones once, few, many or no size at all.

CDR3 protein: CATEKDRSNTEAFF
CDR3 DNA: TGTGCCACCGAAAAAGACAGGAGTAACACTGAAGCTTTCTTT
V gene: TRBV2
J gene: TRBJ1-1
clone size: .
D gene: .
CDR3 length: 14

CDR3 protein: CASSLVGFSSGNTIYF
CDR3 DNA: TGTGCCAGCAGCTTGGTGGGCTTCTCCTCTGGAAACACCATATATTTT
V gene: TRBV7-8
J gene: TRBJ1-3
clone size: .
D gene: .
CDR3 length: 16

CDR3 protein: CASDEGVGGSDTQYF
CDR3 DNA: TGTGCCAGCGACGAAGGAGTTGGAGGGTCAGATACGCAGTATTTT
V gene: TRBV6-1
J gene: TRBJ2-3
clone size: .
D gene: .
CDR3 length: 15

CDR3 protein: CASSERIEQFF
CDR3 DNA: TGTGCCAGCAGTGAACGTATTGAGCAGTTCTTC
V gene: TRBV2
J gene: TRBJ2-1
clone size: .
D gene: .
CDR3 length: 11

CDR3 protein: CASSVSDSTEAFF
CDR3 DNA: TGTGCCAGCAGCGTTAGCGATTCCACTGAAGCTTTCTTT
V gene: TRBV9
J gene: TRBJ1-1
clone size: .
D gene: .
CDR3 length: 13

CDR3 protein: CASSLVGDEQFF
CDR3 DNA: TGCGCCAGCAGCTTGGTGGGAGATGAGCAGTTCTTC
V gene: TRBV5-1
J gene: TRBJ2-1
clone size: .
D gene: .
CDR3 length: 12

CDR3 protein: CASSLEGGGIYEQYF
CDR3 DNA: TGCGCCAGCAGCTTGGAAGGAGGAGGGATCTACGAGCAGTACTTC
V gene: TRBV5-1
J gene: TRBJ2-7
clone size: .
D gene: .
CDR3 length: 15

CDR3 protein: CASSQGIARFNEQFF
CDR3 DNA: TGCGCCAGCAGCCAAGGCATAGCCCGGTTCAATGAGCAGTTCTTC
V gene: TRBV4-3
J gene: TRBJ2-1
clone size: once
D gene: .
CDR3 length: 15

CDR3 protein: CASSLGQGLGLQYF
CDR3 DNA: TGTGCCAGCAGCTTGGGACAGGGATTGGGTTTGCAGTACTTC
V gene: TRBV11-2
J gene: TRBJ2-7
clone size: .
D gene: TRBD1
CDR3 length: 14

CDR3 protein: CASSRPRQGAYNEQFF
CDR3 DNA: TGTGCCAGTAGTAGGCCCCGGCAGGGGGCTTACAATGAGCAGTTCTTC
V gene: TRBV19
J gene: TRBJ2-1
clone size: .
D gene: TRBD1
CDR3 length: 16

CDR3 protein: CASSFEGARTGELFF
CDR3 DNA: TGCGCCAGCAGCTTTGAGGGGGCGCGCACCGGGGAGCTGTTTTTT
V gene: TRBV5-1
J gene: TRBJ2-2
clone size: .
D gene: TRBD1
CDR3 length: 15

CDR3 protein: CASSPPTGDGYEQYF
CDR3 DNA: TGTGCCAGCTCACCACCTACAGGGGATGGTTACGAGCAGTACTTC
V gene: TRBV18
J gene: TRBJ2-7
clone size: .
D gene: TRBD1
CDR3 length: 15

CDR3 protein: CAVQGYGYTF
CDR3 DNA: TGTGCCGTACAGGGGTATGGCTACACCTTC
V gene: TRBV25-1
J gene: TRBJ1-2
clone size: .
D gene: TRBD1
CDR3 length: 10

CDR3 protein: CASSPRQEGNTIYF
CDR3 DNA: TGTGCCAGCTCACCCCGGCAGGAAGGAAACACCATATATTTT
V gene: TRBV18
J gene: TRBJ1-3
clone size: .
D gene: .
CDR3 length: 14

CDR3 protein: CASSFSGGYEQYF
CDR3 DNA: TGTGCCAGCAGCTTCTCAGGGGGCTACGAGCAGTACTTC
V gene: TRBV7-9
J gene: TRBJ2-7
clone size: .
D gene: TRBD1
CDR3 length: 13

CDR3 protein: CAIQDGGGPTDTQYF
CDR3 DNA: TGTGCCATCCAAGATGGGGGCGGGCCCACAGATACGCAGTATTTT
V gene: TRBV10-3
J gene: TRBJ2-3
clone size: .
D gene: .
CDR3 length: 15

CDR3 protein: CASRDRAGNEKLFF
CDR3 DNA: TGCGCCAGCAGGGACAGGGCCGGTAATGAAAAACTGTTTTTT
V gene: TRBV10-2
J gene: TRBJ1-4
clone size: .
D gene: TRBD1
CDR3 length: 14

CDR3 protein: CASRGGVLRRETQYF
CDR3 DNA: TGTGCCAGCAGAGGAGGGGTATTAAGAAGAGAGACCCAGTACTTC
V gene: TRBV6-6
J gene: TRBJ2-5
clone size: .
D gene: .
CDR3 length: 15

CDR3 protein: CASSIVATNEKLFF
CDR3 DNA: TGTGCCAGCAGCATAGTTGCAACTAATGAAAAACTGTTTTTT
V gene: TRBV6-4
J gene: TRBJ1-4
clone size: few
D gene: .
CDR3 length: 14

CDR3 protein: CASSQGGWEQYF
CDR3 DNA: TGTGCCAGCAGCCAAGGAGGGTGGGAGCAGTACTTC
V gene: TRBV14
J gene: TRBJ2-7
clone size: .
D gene: .
CDR3 length: 12

CDR3 protein: CASSIQASKAFF
CDR3 DNA: TGTGCCAGTAGTATCCAGGCAAGTAAAGCTTTCTTT
V gene: TRBV19
J gene: TRBJ1-1
clone size: .
D gene: .
CDR3 length: 12

CDR3 protein: CASSQLAGGHNEQFF
CDR3 DNA: TGTGCCAGCAGCCAACTAGCGGGGGGGCACAATGAGCAGTTCTTC
V gene: TRBV5-6
J gene: TRBJ2-1
clone size: .
D gene: TRBD2
CDR3 length: 15

CDR3 protein: CASSIIGPGNVNTEAFF
CDR3 DNA: TGTGCCAGTAGTATAATCGGGCCAGGGAATGTGAACACTGAAGCTTTCTTT
V gene: TRBV19
J gene: TRBJ1-1
clone size: .
D gene: .
CDR3 length: 17

CDR3 protein: CASLGGFYSNQPQHF
CDR3 DNA: TGTGCCAGCTTAGGCGGTTTTTATAGCAATCAGCCCCAGCATTTT
V gene: TRBV6-1
J gene: TRBJ1-5
clone size: .
D gene: .
CDR3 length: 15

CDR3 protein: CASSRGRQALHF
CDR3 DNA: TGTGCCAGTAGCCGGGGCCGACAGGCCCTCCACTTT
V gene: TRBV19
J gene: TRBJ1-6
clone size: .
D gene: .
CDR3 length: 12

CDR3 protein: CASRTVQVPSGELFF
CDR3 DNA: TGTGCCAGCCGAACAGTCCAGGTACCGTCCGGGGAGCTGTTTTTT
V gene: TRBV6-6
J gene: TRBJ2-2
clone size: .
D gene: .
CDR3 length: 15

CDR3 protein: CSGGQAQNTGELFF
CDR3 DNA: TGCAGCGGTGGACAGGCGCAGAACACCGGGGAGCTGTTTTTT
V gene: TRBV29-1
J gene: TRBJ2-2
clone size: .
D gene: TRBD1
CDR3 length: 14

CDR3 protein: CASGERPGQEYEQYF
CDR3 DNA: TGTGCCAGCGGGGAAAGACCGGGACAGGAGTACGAGCAGTACTTC
V gene: TRBV6-1
J gene: TRBJ2-7
clone size: once
D gene: TRBD1
CDR3 length: 15

CDR3 protein: CATSKDPTKAGSEAFF
CDR3 DNA: TGTGCCACCAGCAAAGACCCTACAAAAGCGGGCTCTGAAGCTTTCTTT
V gene: TRBV15
J gene: TRBJ1-1
clone size: .
D gene: .
CDR3 length: 16